This T cell receptor (beta chain) originates from a study of control samples from healthy donors and cancer patients. Per the germline V gene, CDR1 is MNHEY and CDR2 is SVGAGI. J was trimmed by 2 bases and V by 6 bases; bases with no gene match: 5. The CDR3 is 14 residues long. This clone showed up just a few times. The method was immunoSEQ multiplex PCR; TCRdb's version includes in-frame clones alone and lacks a portion of them. The sample holds roughly 100,000 clones, roughly 88% seen once. This rearrangement joins TRBV6-5 to TRBJ2-3; 7 bases align to TRBD2. Sample: blood. This TCR came from a man between 25 and 39 years old in good health. The CDR3 DNA is TGTGCCAGCAGCGCGGGAGTGTTCACAGATACGCAGTATTTT. It codes for CASSAGVFTDTQYF.